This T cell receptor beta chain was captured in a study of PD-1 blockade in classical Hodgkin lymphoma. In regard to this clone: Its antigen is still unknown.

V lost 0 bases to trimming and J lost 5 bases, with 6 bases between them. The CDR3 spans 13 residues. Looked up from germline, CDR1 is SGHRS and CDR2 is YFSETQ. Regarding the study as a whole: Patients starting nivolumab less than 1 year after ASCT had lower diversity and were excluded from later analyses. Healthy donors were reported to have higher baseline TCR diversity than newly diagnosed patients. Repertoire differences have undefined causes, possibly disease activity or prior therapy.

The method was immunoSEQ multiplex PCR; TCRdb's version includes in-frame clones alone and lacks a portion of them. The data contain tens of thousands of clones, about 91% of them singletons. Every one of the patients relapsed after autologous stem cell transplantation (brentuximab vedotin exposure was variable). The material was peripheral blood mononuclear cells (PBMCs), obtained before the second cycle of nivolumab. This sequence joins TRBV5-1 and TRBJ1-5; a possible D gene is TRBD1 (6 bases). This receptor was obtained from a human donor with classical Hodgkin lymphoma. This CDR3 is CASSLGTDQPQHF. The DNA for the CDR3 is TGCGCCAGCAGCTTGGGGACAGATCAGCCCCAGCATTTT.